This T cell receptor beta chain is drawn from a study of identical twins. Study results and limitations: Not following the same donors, the study drew its conclusions from cross-sectional statistical analysis.

TCRdb called the 5' RACE reads again in MiXCR, with one record for every CDR3 protein. The profile covers about 920,000 distinct CDR3 sequences, with approximately 13% appearing a single time and around 1.6% taken by the ten largest. This clonotype was counted only a few times. The antigen is undetermined. These same records also appear under a second study, on yellow fever vaccine responses in identical twins.

The clonotype comes from a woman between 18 and 29 years old in good health. What was sequenced was PBMCs.

CDR3 protein: CASSSENTYEQYF. For the CDR3, the DNA is TGTGCCAGCAGTTCAGAGAATACCTACGAGCAGTACTTC. V gene TRBV27 combines with J gene TRBJ2-7; D is undetermined. CDR3 size: 13 residues. Germline assignment: CDR1 MNHEY and CDR2 SMNVEV (reference sequence). Trimming left V 4 bases short and J 2 bases short, with 9 bases between.